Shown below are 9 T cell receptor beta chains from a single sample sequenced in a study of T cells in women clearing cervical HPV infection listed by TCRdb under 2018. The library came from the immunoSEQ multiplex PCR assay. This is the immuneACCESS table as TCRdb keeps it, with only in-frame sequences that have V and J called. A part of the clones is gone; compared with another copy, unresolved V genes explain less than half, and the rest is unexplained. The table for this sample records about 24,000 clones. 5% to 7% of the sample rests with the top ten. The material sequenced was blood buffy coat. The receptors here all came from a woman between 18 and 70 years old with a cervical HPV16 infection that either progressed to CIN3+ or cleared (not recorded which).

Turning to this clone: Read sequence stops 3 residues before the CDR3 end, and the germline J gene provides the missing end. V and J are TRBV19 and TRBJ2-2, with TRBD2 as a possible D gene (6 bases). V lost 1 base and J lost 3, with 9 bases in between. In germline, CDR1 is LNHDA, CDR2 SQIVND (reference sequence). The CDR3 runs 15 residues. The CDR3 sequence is CASSIVGGHTGELFF. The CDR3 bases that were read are TGTGCCAGTAGTATAGTAGGAGGGCACACCGGGGAG.

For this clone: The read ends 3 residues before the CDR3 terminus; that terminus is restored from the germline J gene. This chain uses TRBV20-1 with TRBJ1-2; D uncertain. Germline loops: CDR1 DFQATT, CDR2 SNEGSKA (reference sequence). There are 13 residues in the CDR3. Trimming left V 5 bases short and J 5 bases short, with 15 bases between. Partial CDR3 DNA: TGCAGTGCTCTACTAGACGGATCTTATGGC. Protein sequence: CSALLDGSYG. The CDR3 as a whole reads CSALLDGSYGYTF.

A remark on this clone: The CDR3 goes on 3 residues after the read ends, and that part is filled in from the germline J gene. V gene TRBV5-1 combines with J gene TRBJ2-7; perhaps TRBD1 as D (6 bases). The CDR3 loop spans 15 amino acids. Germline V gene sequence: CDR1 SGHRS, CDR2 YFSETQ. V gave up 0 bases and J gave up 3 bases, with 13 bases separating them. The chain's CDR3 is CASSLEGTQSYEQYF. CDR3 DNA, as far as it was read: TGCGCCAGCAGCTTGGAAGGGACACAGAGCTACGAG.

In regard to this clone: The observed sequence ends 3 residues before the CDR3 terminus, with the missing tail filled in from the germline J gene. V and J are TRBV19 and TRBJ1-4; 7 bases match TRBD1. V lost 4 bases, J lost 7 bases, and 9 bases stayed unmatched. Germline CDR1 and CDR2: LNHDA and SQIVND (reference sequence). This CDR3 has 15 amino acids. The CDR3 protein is CASSNLRGRGEKLFF. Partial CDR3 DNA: TGTGCCAGTAGTAACCTTAGGGGGCGCGGTGAAAAA.

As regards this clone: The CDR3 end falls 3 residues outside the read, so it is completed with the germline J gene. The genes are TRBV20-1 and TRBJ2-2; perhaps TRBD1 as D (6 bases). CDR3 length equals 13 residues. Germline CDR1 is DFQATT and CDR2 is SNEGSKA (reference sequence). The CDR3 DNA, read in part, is TGCAGTGCTAGTCTGGGGGCTCATTCACCG. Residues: CSASLGAHSP. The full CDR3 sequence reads CSASLGAHSPLFF.

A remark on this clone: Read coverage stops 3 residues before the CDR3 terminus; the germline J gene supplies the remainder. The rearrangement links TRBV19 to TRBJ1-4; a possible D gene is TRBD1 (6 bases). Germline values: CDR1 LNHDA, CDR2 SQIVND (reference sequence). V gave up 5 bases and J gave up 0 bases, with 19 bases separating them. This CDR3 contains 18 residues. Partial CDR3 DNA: TGTGCCAGTAGTTTGGGGGACACCCAAATTGCAACTAATGAAAAA. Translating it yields CASSLGDTQIATNEK. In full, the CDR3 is CASSLGDTQIATNEKLFF. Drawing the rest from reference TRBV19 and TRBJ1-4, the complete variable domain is DGGITQSPKYLFRKEGQNVTLSCEQNLNHDAMYWYRQDPGQGLRLIYYSQIVNDFQKGDIAEGYSVSREKKESFPLTVTSAQKNPTAFYLCASSLGDTQIATNEKLFFGSGTQLSVL.

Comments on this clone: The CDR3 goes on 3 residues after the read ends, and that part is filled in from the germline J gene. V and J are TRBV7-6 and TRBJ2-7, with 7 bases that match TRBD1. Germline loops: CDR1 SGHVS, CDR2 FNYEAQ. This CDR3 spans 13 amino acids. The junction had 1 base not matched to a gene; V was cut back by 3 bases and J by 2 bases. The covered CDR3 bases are TGTGCCAGCAGCTTTACAGGGGCCTACGAG. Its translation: CASSFTGAYE. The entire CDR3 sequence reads CASSFTGAYEQYF.

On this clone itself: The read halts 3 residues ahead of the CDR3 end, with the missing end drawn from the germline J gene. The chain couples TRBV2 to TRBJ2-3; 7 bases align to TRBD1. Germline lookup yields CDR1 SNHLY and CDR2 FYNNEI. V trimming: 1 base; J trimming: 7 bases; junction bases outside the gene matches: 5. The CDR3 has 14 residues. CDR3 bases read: TGTGCCAGCAGTGAAGTTCCAGGGGGTTATACG. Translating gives CASSEVPGGYT. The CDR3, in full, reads CASSEVPGGYTQYF. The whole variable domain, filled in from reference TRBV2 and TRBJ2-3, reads EPEVTQTPSHQVTQMGQEVILRCVPISNHLYFYWYRQILGQKVEFLVSFYNNEISEKSEIFDDQFSVERPDGSNFTLKIRSTKLEDSAMYFCASSEVPGGYTQYFGPGTRLTVL.

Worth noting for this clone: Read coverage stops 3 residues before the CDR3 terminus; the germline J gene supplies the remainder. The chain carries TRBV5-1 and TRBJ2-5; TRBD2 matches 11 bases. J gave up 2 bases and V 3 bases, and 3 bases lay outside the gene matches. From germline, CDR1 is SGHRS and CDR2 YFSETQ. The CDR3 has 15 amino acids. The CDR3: CASSWTSGLQETQYF. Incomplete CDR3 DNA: TGCGCCAGCAGCTGGACTAGCGGGCTACAAGAGACC.